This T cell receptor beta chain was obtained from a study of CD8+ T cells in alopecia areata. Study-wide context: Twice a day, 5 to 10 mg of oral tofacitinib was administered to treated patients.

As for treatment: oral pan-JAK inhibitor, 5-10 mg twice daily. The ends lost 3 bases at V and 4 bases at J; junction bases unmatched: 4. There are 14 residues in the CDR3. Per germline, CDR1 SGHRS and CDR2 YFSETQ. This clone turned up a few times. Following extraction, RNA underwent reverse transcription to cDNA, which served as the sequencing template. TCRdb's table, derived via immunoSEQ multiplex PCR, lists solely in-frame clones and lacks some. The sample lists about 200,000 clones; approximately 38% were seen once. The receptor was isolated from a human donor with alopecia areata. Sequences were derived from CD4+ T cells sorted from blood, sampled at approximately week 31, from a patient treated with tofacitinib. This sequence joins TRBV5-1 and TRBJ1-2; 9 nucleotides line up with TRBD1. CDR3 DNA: TGCGCCAGCAGCTCGGACAGGGGAGGCTATGGCTACACCTTC. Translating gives CASSSDRGGYGYTF.